The next 29 T cell receptor beta chains were all read from a single sample in a study of blood T cell repertoires in COVID-19 (dated by TCRdb to 2019 to 2021). The library was made by the immunoSEQ multiplex PCR assay. TCRdb stores this immuneACCESS table with in-frame sequences only. Part of the clones is absent; in the studies checked, under half of the shortfall reflects unresolved V genes, and no reason is known for the rest. This sample lists under 300,000 clones; 70% to 85% were detected once. The top ten constitute 3.3% of the sample. Sequencing used peripheral blood. The receptors derive from a woman older than 75 with acute or convalescent COVID-19.

This chain links TRBV5-6 with TRBJ2-7, with 8 bases that match TRBD2. The CDR3 sequence is 13 residues long. Trimming took 2 bases from V and 5 from J; bases not matched to a gene: 3. The germline V gene encodes CDR1 SGHDT and CDR2 YYEEEE. CDR3 nucleotide sequence: TGTGCCAGCAGCTTCCTAGCGGGCAACGAGCAGTACTTC. Its protein is CASSFLAGNEQYF.

CDR3 protein: CASSVGQGSEKLFF. CDR3 bases: TGTGCCAGCAGCGTCGGACAGGGTTCAGAAAAACTGTTTTTT. The V gene is TRBV7-2, the J gene TRBJ1-4; 8 nucleotides line up with TRBD1. CDR1 is SGHTA, CDR2 FQGNSA, per germline. The CDR3 extends over 14 amino acids. The trim removed 5 bases at V and 8 bases at J, leaving 7 bases unmatched.

The V and J genes are TRBV6-2 or TRBV6-3 and TRBJ1-5; TRBD1 might be the D (6 bases). The germline V and J ends were trimmed by 0 bases and 3 bases, with 9 bases remaining between them. Germline assignment: CDR1 MNHEY and CDR2 SVGEGT. This CDR3 has 15 amino acids. This CDR3 is CASSYSGGHNQPQHF. Written as DNA, the CDR3 is TGTGCCAGCAGTTACTCGGGGGGGCACAATCAGCCCCAGCATTTT.

The V call is TRBV5-1, the J call TRBJ2-1; D call uncertain. Germline-derived CDR1 and CDR2 are SGHRS and YFSETQ. V was trimmed by 3 bases and J by 4 bases, leaving 5 bases between them. The CDR3 is 12 residues long. The CDR3 region is CASSSQYNEQFF. Written as DNA, the CDR3 is TGCGCCAGCAGCTCCCAGTACAATGAGCAGTTCTTC.

This clone was seen once. In the same sample, other DNA sequences code for this CDR3. The chain uses TRBV2 and TRBJ2-6; a possible D gene is TRBD2 (7 bases). V lost 4 bases and J 2 bases, leaving 9 bases between the germline ends. Per the germline V gene, CDR1 is SNHLY and CDR2 is FYNNEI. CDR3 size: 15 residues. The DNA for the CDR3 is TGTGCCAGCAGTGTCGGGGGGCCTGGGGCCAACGTCCTGACTTTC. This translates into CASSVGGPGANVLTF. The variable domain in full, completed from reference TRBV2 and TRBJ2-6, reads EPEVTQTPSHQVTQMGQEVILRCVPISNHLYFYWYRQILGQKVEFLVSFYNNEISEKSEIFDDQFSVERPDGSNFTLKIRSTKLEDSAMYFCASSVGGPGANVLTFGAGSRLTVL.

The chain employs TRBV15 and TRBJ2-2, with unresolved D. Germline V gene sequence: CDR1 LNHNV, CDR2 YYDKDF (reference sequence). The V and J ends lost 1 base and 5 bases respectively, with 5 bases between them. This CDR3 contains 13 residues. CDR3 in DNA: TGTGCCACCAGCAGAGGCGGAACCGGGGAGCTGTTTTTT. Its translation is CATSRGGTGELFF.

The chain recombines TRBV5-1 with TRBJ1-3, with TRBD1 matching 8 bases. The V gene end was trimmed by 3 bases and the J gene end by 0 bases; junction bases not matched to a gene: 8. CDR1 and CDR2 from the germline V gene are SGHRS and YFSETQ. The length of the CDR3 is 17 residues. The CDR3 loop reads CASSSQGAGTSGNTIYF. CDR3 coding DNA: TGCGCCAGCAGCTCCCAGGGGGCTGGGACCTCTGGAAACACCATATATTTT.

The table lists this clone with many counts. V is TRBV3-1 (or the pseudogene TRBV3-2) and J is TRBJ2-7, with D maybe TRBD2 (5 bases). V was clipped by 2 bases and J by 4 bases, with 15 bases between them. Germline loops: CDR1 LGHDT, CDR2 YNNKEL (reference sequence). The CDR3 is 15 residues long. The CDR3 coding sequence is TGTGCCAGCAGCCAACATGGTGCTGGGAGTTACGAGCAGTACTTC. Amino acids: CASSQHGAGSYEQYF.

The V gene is TRBV5-6, the J gene TRBJ2-7; the match to TRBD1 covers 7 bases. The germline gives CDR1 SGHDT, CDR2 YYEEEE. There are 13 residues in the CDR3. Trimming cost V 1 base and J 5 bases; bases outside gene matches: 3. This CDR3 reads CASSLKGAHEQYF. The CDR3 DNA reads as TGTGCCAGCAGCTTGAAGGGGGCCCACGAGCAGTACTTC.

This clone was detected only once. The gene calls are TRBV30 and TRBJ2-1, with TRBD2 matching 9 bases. CDR3 length equals 15 residues. Germline assignment: CDR1 GTSNPN and CDR2 SVGIG (reference sequence). Trimming removed 5 bases from V and 5 bases from J; junction bases left unmatched: 10. For the CDR3, the DNA is TGTGCCTGGGCCCACGGGACTAGCCAACACAATGAGCAGTTCTTC. The encoded protein is CAWAHGTSQHNEQFF.

V usage is TRBV29-1 and J usage is TRBJ2-1, with D hard to call. The CDR3 is made up of 13 amino acids. Germline CDR1 SQVTM, CDR2 ANQGSEA. Trimming shortened V by 7 bases and J by 4 bases, and 14 bases separated the two germline ends. This CDR3 is CSAESLEYNEQFF. DNA of the CDR3: TGCAGCGCAGAAAGTCTAGAATACAATGAGCAGTTCTTC.

The chain has TRBV7-2 and TRBJ2-3; 8 positions agree with TRBD1. The junction had 13 bases not matched to a gene; V was cut back by 1 base and J by 1 base. The germline V gene encodes CDR1 SGHTA and CDR2 FQGNSA. The CDR3 spans 19 residues. The CDR3 region has the DNA TGTGCCAGCAGCTTAGTCCGGGACAGGAGGCCGCGAGGCACAGATACGCAGTATTTT. This encodes CASSLVRDRRPRGTDTQYF.

The rearrangement uses TRBV18 and TRBJ2-4; maybe TRBD1 (5 bases). CDR3 length: 15 residues. Germline V CDR1 and CDR2: KGHSH, LQKENI. Trimming stripped 3 bases from V and 4 bases from J, with 13 bases between. The CDR3 DNA is TGTGCCAGCTCACCTGTGGCAGGGTCTAAAAACATTCAGTACTTC. Protein product: CASSPVAGSKNIQYF. The complete variable domain, with remaining parts taken from reference TRBV18 and TRBJ2-4, reads NAGVMQNPRHLVRRRGQEARLRCSPMKGHSHVYWYRQLPEEGLKFMVYLQKENIIDESGMPKERFSAEFPKEGPSILRIQQVVRGDSAAYFCASSPVAGSKNIQYFGAGTRLSVL.

This chain joins TRBV18 and TRBJ2-5; TRBD1 agrees at 7 bases. CDR1 is KGHSH and CDR2 is LQKENI in the germline V gene. The length of the CDR3 is 13 residues. Trimming took 4 bases from V and 9 from J; bases not matched to a gene: 8. This CDR3 is CASSRDRVEAQYF. The CDR3 nucleotides read TGTGCCAGCTCACGCGACAGGGTTGAGGCCCAGTACTTC.

Worth noting for this clone: This may be a read error, as it is one base from a much larger clone. The gene calls are TRBV7-9 and TRBJ2-1; 9 bases agree with TRBD2. Germline CDR1 and CDR2: SEHNR and FQNEAQ (reference sequence). The junction had 9 bases not matched to a gene; V was cut back by 1 base and J by 8 bases. The CDR3 totals 16 residues. Written as DNA, the CDR3 is TGTGCCAGCAGCTTAGGGGGCGGGGGGGCCTCGGATGAGCAGTTCTTC. Amino acids: CASSLGGGGASDEQFF.

To note about this clone: Its ends do not fully match the called genes, so a read error is possible. The rearrangement joins TRBV5-1 to TRBJ1-2; TRBD1 might be the D (5 bases). This CDR3 has 13 amino acids. Germline values: CDR1 SGHRS, CDR2 YFSETQ. The CDR3 DNA reads as TGCGCCGGCAGCCCTGACAGTAACTATGGCTACACCTTC. Amino acid sequence: CAGSPDSNYGYTF.

The chain carries TRBV5-1 and TRBJ2-1, with 11 bases matching TRBD2. V lost 1 base, J lost 9 bases, and 6 bases stayed unmatched. Germline lookup yields CDR1 SGHRS and CDR2 YFSETQ. This CDR3 has 15 residues. As DNA, the CDR3 is TGCGCCAGCAGCTTGACTAGCGGGAGTCGGGGTGAGCAGTTCTTC. It specifies CASSLTSGSRGEQFF.

V is TRBV19 and J is TRBJ2-5, with 14 bases lining up with TRBD2. The CDR3 consists of 16 residues. V lost 5 bases to trimming and J lost 4 bases; unmatched junction nucleotides: 6. Per germline, CDR1 LNHDA and CDR2 SQIVND (reference sequence). The chain's CDR3 is CASSSRTSGRIETQYF. The CDR3 DNA sequence: TGTGCCAGTAGTTCGCGGACTAGCGGGAGGATAGAGACCCAGTACTTC.

This sequence joins TRBV24-1 and TRBJ1-5; TRBD1 matches at 8 bases. After removal of 0 bases from V and 0 bases from J, the junction contained 12 bases not matched to a gene. Per germline, CDR1 KGHDR and CDR2 SFDVKD. The CDR3 is 20 amino acids. The DNA for the CDR3 is TGTGCCACCAGTGATTTGCGCCCGGGACAGGCGATTTATAGCAATCAGCCCCAGCATTTT. This codes for CATSDLRPGQAIYSNQPQHF.

The chain links TRBV18 to TRBJ2-3; D unresolved. CDR1 is KGHSH, CDR2 LQKENI, per germline. Trimming took 3 bases from V and 2 from J, leaving 12 bases between them. This CDR3 has 15 amino acids. The CDR3 nucleotides read TGTGCCAGCTCACCTGTGGCAGGTCCCACAGATACGCAGTATTTT. Protein: CASSPVAGPTDTQYF.

The chain combines TRBV5-1 with TRBJ1-6, with a possible D match to TRBD1 (5 bases). Trimming took 1 base from V and 7 from J, leaving 12 bases between them. Germline values: CDR1 SGHRS, CDR2 YFSETQ. The CDR3 consists of 15 residues. CDR3 nucleotide sequence: TGCGCCAGCAGCTTGCTAGGGGAATTAAATTCACCCCTCCACTTT. This encodes CASSLLGELNSPLHF.

The V and J genes are TRBV5-1 and TRBJ2-7; no reliable D call. Per the germline V gene, CDR1 is SGHRS and CDR2 is YFSETQ. This CDR3 spans 15 amino acids. Trimming removed 5 bases at V and 0 bases at J, with 15 bases between. In nucleotides, the CDR3 is TGCGCCAGCAGTTACGGTCACAGCAGCTCCTACGAGCAGTACTTC. Translating gives CASSYGHSSSYEQYF.

The rearrangement links TRBV27 to TRBJ2-6; 8 bases match TRBD1. The length of the CDR3 is 16 residues. V gave up 4 bases and J gave up 1 base; unmatched junction bases: 3. Germline V gives CDR1 MNHEY, CDR2 SMNVEV (reference sequence). CDR3: CASSYRGTSGANVLTF. CDR3 bases: TGTGCCAGCAGTTACAGGGGGACGTCTGGGGCCAACGTCCTGACTTTC. Drawing the rest from reference TRBV27 and TRBJ2-6, the complete variable domain is EAQVTQNPRYLITVTGKKLTVTCSQNMNHEYMSWYRQDPGLGLRQIYYSMNVEVTDKGDVPEGYKVSRKEKRNFPLILESPSPNQTSLYFCASSYRGTSGANVLTFGAGSRLTVL.

CDR3 nucleotides: TGTGCCAGTAGGAGACAGGACTCGAACACTGAAGCTTTCTTT. Amino acids: CASRRQDSNTEAFF. The V call is TRBV19, the J call TRBJ1-1, with D perhaps matching TRBD1 (6 bases). Trimming left V 6 bases short and J 1 base short, with 12 bases between. CDR3 length: 14 residues. The V gene's germline CDR1 is LNHDA and CDR2 SQIVND (reference sequence).

V gene TRBV19 combines with J gene TRBJ2-2; a weak D match, TRBD2 (5 bases). This CDR3 has 14 residues. The V and J ends lost 10 bases and 0 bases respectively, with 12 bases between them. Germline V gives CDR1 LNHDA, CDR2 SQIVND (reference sequence). The CDR3 coding sequence is TGTGCCACCCAGAGGGTCCCGAACACCGGGGAGCTGTTTTTT. Translated: CATQRVPNTGELFF.

A few counts support this clone. The chain links TRBV15 to TRBJ1-2; D might be TRBD1 (5 bases). Per germline, CDR1 LNHNV and CDR2 YYDKDF (reference sequence). The CDR3 has 15 amino acids. The ends were cut back, 4 bases at V and 0 bases at J, with 12 bases in the middle. CDR3 in amino acids: CATSTTAQSNYGYTF. Written as DNA, the CDR3 is TGTGCCACCAGCACGACAGCCCAATCTAACTATGGCTACACCTTC.

There are a few counts of this clone. The V call is TRBV7-9, the J call TRBJ2-7; D might be TRBD1 (5 bases). CDR3 length equals 14 residues. The germline CDR1 and CDR2 sequences are SEHNR and FQNEAQ (reference sequence). V lost 2 bases, J lost 2 bases, and 10 bases lay in between. In DNA, the CDR3 is TGTGCCAGCAGCTTAAATCAGGGTCCCTACGAGCAGTACTTC. Residues: CASSLNQGPYEQYF.

The rearrangement joins TRBV11-3 to TRBJ2-2; D perhaps matches TRBD2 (8 bases). V was pared by 5 bases and J by 4 bases, with 17 bases between. This CDR3 is 16 amino acids long. CDR1 and CDR2 (germline): SGHNT, YENEEA. Here the CDR3 reads CASSMGTRGLTGELFF. DNA for the CDR3: TGTGCCAGCAGCATGGGGACTAGGGGGCTCACCGGGGAGCTGTTTTTT.

The V call is TRBV18, the J call TRBJ1-1; D is possibly TRBD1 (5 bases). This CDR3 contains 14 residues. V gave up 8 bases and J gave up 0 bases, with 13 bases separating them. Germline V lookup: CDR1 KGHSH, CDR2 LQKENI. CDR3 nucleotides: TGTGCCAGCCGGCCCGGGGGGGTGAACACTGAAGCTTTCTTT. This translates into CASRPGGVNTEAFF.